Listed here is a single T cell receptor (beta chain). It has no known antigen specificity. Base qualities are not at hand, and no much larger clone is one base apart. The immunoSEQ Assay, a bias-controlled multiplex PCR, was used to amplify TCRbeta CDR3 regions from genomic DNA. The original pipeline was this. The number of nucleated cells in each sample was estimated by amplification of reference gene primers within the assay. Sequence reads were collapsed and filtered to measure the absolute abundance of every unique TCRbeta CDR3 rearrangement. For each sample, productive Simpson clonality was calculated as the square root of Simpson's diversity index across productive rearrangements. In its TCRdb copy, this immuneACCESS table keeps in-frame sequences only and misses some clones. Where compared with another copy, unresolved V genes explain less than half of these, and the others have no known cause. Clone size and V and J calls were adopted from that table, with D and trimming inferred from the DNA. The sample yields under 300,000 clones; about four fifths were counted once. The top ten clones comprise 8.5% to 9.5% of the sample.

This entry comes from a study of blood T cell repertoires in COVID-19 (TCRdb year 2020). For the wider study: Samples from collaborators originated in the United States, Italy and Spain and spanned both the acute and convalescent phases of COVID-19. The material from the prospective study consisted of cDNA or gDNA derived from T cells, B-cell-depleted T cells, or PBMCs. Deeply sampled blood TCRbeta repertoires from subjects exposed to, actively infected with, or recovered from COVID-19 were included in the dataset. The repertoires were released in a freely available public database intended as a resource for research on the immune response to SARS-CoV-2. The samples were drawn from two sources: the first 160 participants of the ongoing ImmuneRACE study, and 950 to 1,500 subjects contributed by 6 global collaborators. A de-identified subject ID, COVID-19 status, age in years and sex were almost always included in the sample metadata. Where available, HLA class I and class II types were taken from metadata supplied by the sample provider and were not determined by assay-based typing.

At the junction V is shortened by 5 bases and J by 2 bases, with 16 bases in between. Sequences SGHRS (CDR1) and YFSETQ (CDR2) are obtained from the germline V gene. From cysteine to phenylalanine, the CDR3 is 15 amino acids long. CDR3 DNA only is kept here, 45 bases in frame from base 1. Samples from volunteer blood donors who had recovered from COVID-19 were contributed by a second Seattle source. Collaborating institutions collected whole blood in K2EDTA tubes following their own protocols. Collaborator samples were shipped for TCRbeta analysis as frozen whole blood, isolated PBMCs, or DNA extracted from either sample type. Findings and caveats that apply to the study as a whole: The quantity of clinical and demographic metadata differed by source and by participant and was supplied without curation.

The source is a woman aged 45-60 years who had recovered from COVID-19. The sequence is built from TRBV5-1 and TRBJ2-5; the D gene is perhaps TRBD1, on 5 matching bases. Sequenced input: peripheral blood. The DNA reads TGCGCCAGCAGTCAAACAGGCATATTGCAAGAGACCCAGTACTTC. This sequence encodes CASSQTGILQETQYF.